These 17 T cell receptor beta chains were all obtained from the same sample, sequenced in a study of OX40 agonist ivuxolimab in advanced cancers. Sequenced by immunoSEQ multiplex PCR; TCRdb stores in-frame clones only, minus some. The sample consists of roughly 72,000 clones, 94% of them appearing once. Sequenced material: CD4+ or CD8+ T cells sorted from blood, taken in a trial of the OX40 agonist ivuxolimab. These receptors all come from an adult with an advanced solid tumor such as melanoma, head and neck, liver or kidney cancer.

The chain joins TRBV28 to TRBJ1-5, with a possible D match to TRBD1 (6 bases). Germline CDR1 reads MDHEN; CDR2 reads SYDVKM. V was pared by 6 bases and J by 6 bases, with 15 bases between. The CDR3 contains 14 residues. CDR3 amino acids: CASRTRGFGQPQHF. Written as DNA, the CDR3 is TGTGCCAGCAGAACCAGGGGCTTTGGTCAGCCCCAGCATTTT.

The V call is TRBV9, the J call TRBJ1-2; D ambiguous. The length of the CDR3 is 13 residues. Germline V gives CDR1 SGDLS, CDR2 YYNGEE. V lost 0 bases and J 8 bases, leaving 11 bases between the germline ends. CDR3 amino acids: CASSVAEKQGYTF. CDR3 DNA sequence: TGTGCCAGCAGCGTAGCTGAGAAACAGGGCTACACCTTC.

This chain connects TRBV7-2 to TRBJ2-5, with D maybe TRBD2 (6 bases). This CDR3 has 15 residues. Trimming removed 5 bases at V and 4 bases at J, with 17 bases between. CDR1 is SGHTA, CDR2 FQGNSA, per germline. Written as DNA, the CDR3 is TGTGCCAGCAGCATAGGAGGGAGAGCCCGAGAGACCCAGTACTTC. It is translated as CASSIGGRARETQYF.

The chain combines TRBV5-1 with TRBJ2-7; weak D call: TRBD1 (6 bases). Per germline, CDR1 SGHRS and CDR2 YFSETQ. The CDR3 totals 15 residues. V was trimmed by 1 base and J by 2 bases, leaving 13 bases between them. As DNA, the CDR3 is TGCGCCAGCAGCTTGTTTCCTGGACAGCCCTACGAGCAGTACTTC. Its translation: CASSLFPGQPYEQYF.

DNA for the CDR3: TGTGCCAGCAGTATAGCGGGAGGTCGAGAGACCCAGTACTTC. This sequence encodes CASSIAGGRETQYF. V and J are TRBV27 and TRBJ2-5, with TRBD2 identical over 10 bases. The germline V gene encodes CDR1 MNHEY and CDR2 SMNVEV (reference sequence). The ends lost 5 bases at V and 4 bases at J; junction bases unmatched: 4. The CDR3 is made up of 14 amino acids.

The CDR3 DNA follows: TGTGCCAGCAGCTTATTTAGCGGGAGGGGAAATGAGCAGTTCTTC. The encoded protein is CASSLFSGRGNEQFF. The gene calls are TRBV7-6 and TRBJ2-1; the match to TRBD2 covers 11 bases. V shed 2 bases and J 7 bases; nucleotides not matched to a gene: 4. Germline V gene lookup returns CDR1 SGHVS and CDR2 FNYEAQ. The CDR3 runs to 15 residues.

DNA for the CDR3: TGTGCCAGCAGCGAGTCCCCCGCTAGCGGGGTTGGGGAGACCCAGTACTTC. It encodes CASSESPASGVGETQYF. This chain connects TRBV9 to TRBJ2-5; 9 bases agree with TRBD2. The CDR3 has 17 amino acids. After removal of 3 bases from V and 5 bases from J, the junction contained 14 bases not matched to a gene. Per germline, CDR1 SGDLS and CDR2 YYNGEE.

The gene calls are TRBV7-9 and TRBJ2-7; D perhaps matches TRBD2 (6 bases). Trimming took off 7 bases at V and 3 bases at J, with 10 bases between the two ends. The CDR3 has 12 amino acids. The germline V gene encodes CDR1 SEHNR and CDR2 FQNEAQ (reference sequence). The CDR3 bases are TGTGCCAGCACCCCCGGGGGCTACGAGCAGTACTTC. Protein product: CASTPGGYEQYF.

This clone was seen a single time. The V call is TRBV7-8, the J call TRBJ1-1, with 7 bases identical to TRBD1. Germline V gives CDR1 SGHVS, CDR2 FQNEAQ. V lost 2 bases to trimming and J lost 7 bases; unmatched junction nucleotides: 4. The CDR3 is 13 amino acids. The CDR3, as DNA: TGTGCCAGCAGCTTACAGAGGACAGGTGAAGCTTTCTTT. Its protein product is CASSLQRTGEAFF.

This sequence joins TRBV2 and TRBJ2-3; 7 bases match TRBD1. CDR3 length: 15 amino acids. The V segment lost 5 bases and the J segment 0 bases; nucleotides outside the gene matches: 5. Germline V CDR1 and CDR2: SNHLY, FYNNEI. The CDR3 DNA is TGTGCCAGCAGTCCCGGGACAGTCAGCACAGATACGCAGTATTTT. Protein product: CASSPGTVSTDTQYF.

The rearrangement joins TRBV10-1 to TRBJ2-7, with no clear D. Trimming took off 3 bases at V and 2 bases at J, with 5 bases between the two ends. Germline assignment: CDR1 WNHNN and CDR2 SYGVQD (reference sequence). The CDR3 contains 12 residues. The CDR3 DNA follows: TGCGCCAGCAGTGACAGCGCCTACGAGCAGTACTTC. It yields the protein CASSDSAYEQYF.

The gene calls are TRBV6-5 and TRBJ2-5; D is ambiguous. The length of the CDR3 is 12 residues. V dropped 8 bases and J dropped 0 bases, with 7 bases sitting between them. Germline loops: CDR1 MNHEY, CDR2 SVGAGI. The CDR3: CASESYQETQYF. CDR3 DNA: TGTGCCAGCGAGAGCTACCAAGAGACCCAGTACTTC.

This chain links TRBV19 with TRBJ2-3; D might be TRBD1 (6 bases). Trimming took off 4 bases at V and 2 bases at J, with 10 bases between the two ends. The germline V gene has CDR1 LNHDA and CDR2 SQIVND (reference sequence). This CDR3 contains 14 residues. The chain's CDR3 is CASSTRDNTDTQYF. CDR3 sequence (DNA): TGTGCCAGTAGTACCAGGGACAACACAGATACGCAGTATTTT.

This clone has a handful of counts. The CDR3 coding sequence is TGTGCCAGCAGCCACAATGCTGAGGGGGATGGCTACACCTTC. Translation: CASSHNAEGDGYTF. The V and J genes are TRBV6-7 and TRBJ1-2; tentatively, D is TRBD1 (6 bases). TRBV6-7 is annotated as an ORF whose role is uncertain. V dropped 6 bases and J dropped 6 bases, with 17 bases sitting between them. The CDR3 consists of 14 residues.

The genes are TRBV9 and TRBJ2-7, with D perhaps matching TRBD1 (6 bases). The CDR3 runs to 15 residues. V lost 3 bases, J lost 2 bases, and 15 bases lay in between. Germline CDR1 reads SGDLS; CDR2 reads YYNGEE. The CDR3 nucleotides are TGTGCCAGCAGCGCCGAGGGGGTCTCCCCCTACGAGCAGTACTTC. Translated, it gives CASSAEGVSPYEQYF.

The CDR3 DNA is TGTGCCAGCAGCGTAGGAACGGGTCCTTATCAGCCCCAGCATTTT. It specifies CASSVGTGPYQPQHF. This chain connects TRBV9 to TRBJ1-5; D not certain. The V gene's germline CDR1 is SGDLS and CDR2 YYNGEE. The CDR3 has 15 amino acids. V was trimmed by 0 bases and J by 5 bases, leaving 12 bases between them.

The chain uses TRBV7-6 and TRBJ1-1; 8 bases align to TRBD1. With 0 bases clipped from V and 5 bases from J, the junction kept 5 bases outside the gene matches. This CDR3 has 15 residues. The germline V gene encodes CDR1 SGHVS and CDR2 FNYEAQ. CDR3 protein: CASSLARGRRTEAFF. The CDR3 DNA reads TGTGCCAGCAGCTTAGCCAGGGGGCGGCGAACTGAAGCTTTCTTT. The full variable domain, with the rest looked up from reference TRBV7-6 and TRBJ1-1, is GAGVSQSPRYKVTKRGQDVALRCDPISGHVSLYWYRQALGQGPEFLTYFNYEAQQDKSGLPNDRFSAERPEGSISTLTIQRTEQRDSAMYRCASSLARGRRTEAFFGQGTRLTVV.